One sample yielded the 15 T cell receptor beta chains listed below, sequenced in a study of cytomegalovirus exposure and HLA in healthy donors (dated by TCRdb to about 2017). The library came from the immunoSEQ multiplex PCR assay. For the multiplex PCR, a mixture combining 60 forward primers for TCR Vbeta segments and 13 reverse primers for TCR Jbeta segments was used. Imported from immuneACCESS, the table was reduced by TCRdb to in-frame sequences with V and J called. These copies leave out some clones; in studies compared against another copy, an unresolved V gene accounts for under half, and the cause of the remainder is not known. This sample comprises just over 150,000 clones, approximately 70% of them detected only once. The ten largest clones take up around 7% of the sample. The sequenced sample was PBMCs. Receptors originate from a man between 40 and 49 years old in good health and CMV-seropositive.

This chain joins TRBV14 and TRBJ2-7, with D perhaps TRBD2 (6 bases). CDR1 is SGHDN and CDR2 is FVKESK in the germline V gene. The CDR3 is made up of 14 amino acids. V lost 2 bases to trimming and J lost 5 bases, with 13 bases between them. The CDR3 nucleotides read TGTGCCAGCAGCCAATTAGGAGGGACCGACGAGCAGTACTTC. It is translated as CASSQLGGTDEQYF.

J is TRBJ2-5 and V is TRBV6-1, with D tentatively TRBD2 (6 bases). V dropped 3 bases and J dropped 7 bases, with 18 bases sitting between them. This CDR3 is built from 15 residues. CDR1 and CDR2 from the germline V gene are MNHNS and SASEGT. DNA for the CDR3: TGTGCCAGCAGTGAGGGTAGCGGTTCCCGGGGGACCCAGTACTTC. This gives the protein CASSEGSGSRGTQYF.

The chain couples TRBV5-1 to TRBJ2-2; possible D gene TRBD1, 5 bases. The CDR3 has 15 residues. V shed 4 bases and J shed 1 base, with 11 bases lying between them. Germline CDR1 SGHRS, CDR2 YFSETQ. The CDR3 protein is CASSLSTVNTGELFF. CDR3 DNA: TGCGCCAGCAGCCTATCGACAGTGAACACCGGGGAGCTGTTTTTT.

The rearrangement links TRBV15 to TRBJ1-5, with 9 bases lining up with TRBD1. This CDR3 has 15 residues. Germline values: CDR1 LNHNV, CDR2 YYDKDF (reference sequence). V lost 3 bases to trimming and J lost 6 bases; unmatched junction nucleotides: 6. The CDR3: CATSRLTGGSQPQHF. The CDR3 DNA sequence: TGTGCCACCAGCAGGTTGACAGGGGGGAGTCAGCCCCAGCATTTT.

The V call is TRBV7-9, the J call TRBJ2-7, with TRBD2 matching 10 bases. Trimming cost V 1 base and J 7 bases; bases outside gene matches: 10. The CDR3 covers 16 residues. The germline V gene encodes CDR1 SEHNR and CDR2 FQNEAQ (reference sequence). The CDR3 spells CASSLGDSGGLGEQYF. CDR3 coding DNA: TGTGCCAGCAGCTTAGGGGATAGCGGGGGGCTTGGGGAGCAGTACTTC.

There are a few counts of this clone. The chain recombines TRBV7-2 with TRBJ2-7, with 12 positions matching TRBD2. The V gene's germline CDR1 is SGHTA and CDR2 FQGNSA. V gave up 4 bases and J gave up 7 bases; unmatched junction bases: 11. The CDR3 has 16 residues. The CDR3, as DNA: TGTGCCAGCAGCTCAGGACTAGCGGGAACCCTTAAGGAGCAGTACTTC. Translated, it gives CASSSGLAGTLKEQYF.

The chain carries TRBV18 and TRBJ1-2; D remains ambiguous. The CDR3 loop spans 13 amino acids. Germline V CDR1 and CDR2: KGHSH, LQKENI. Trimming pared 3 bases from V and 7 bases from J, leaving 12 bases between. The CDR3 region has the DNA TGTGCCAGCTCACCCCCCTATGGAGGTGGCTACACCTTC. Translating it yields CASSPPYGGGYTF.

This sequence joins TRBV5-1 and TRBJ2-2; the D gene is possibly TRBD2 (5 bases). Germline CDR1 and CDR2: SGHRS and YFSETQ. V shed 4 bases and J shed 1 base, with 11 bases lying between them. CDR3 length: 15 amino acids. The DNA of the CDR3 is TGCGCCAGCAGCCGGCCGGCGGGGAACACCGGGGAGCTGTTTTTT. This codes for CASSRPAGNTGELFF.

The genes are TRBV25-1 and TRBJ2-5, with D tentatively TRBD1 (7 bases). Germline CDR1 MGHDK, CDR2 SYGVNS. The CDR3 length is 15 residues. The germline V and J ends were trimmed by 1 base and 6 bases, with 15 bases remaining between them. The CDR3 loop is CASSELGGGGKTQYF. CDR3 DNA sequence: TGTGCCAGCAGTGAATTAGGAGGGGGCGGGAAGACCCAGTACTTC.

The chain links TRBV6-6 to TRBJ2-1; the match to TRBD2 covers 7 bases. There are 15 residues in the CDR3. Germline V lookup: CDR1 MNHNY, CDR2 SVGAGI (reference sequence). Trimming removed 4 bases from V and 0 bases from J; junction bases left unmatched: 3. The CDR3 here is CASSSGGSSYNEQFF. CDR3 DNA: TGTGCCAGCAGTTCCGGGGGGAGCTCCTACAATGAGCAGTTCTTC.

The chain has TRBV5-1 and TRBJ1-2; a weak D match, TRBD1 (5 bases). The germline V gene encodes CDR1 SGHRS and CDR2 YFSETQ. This CDR3 has 14 residues. V lost 0 bases and J 6 bases, leaving 12 bases between the germline ends. CDR3 region: CASSLGGAEDGYTF. In nucleotides, the CDR3 is TGCGCCAGCAGCTTGGGGGGCGCCGAGGATGGCTACACCTTC.

This rearrangement joins TRBV18 to TRBJ2-5, with D uncertain. V was shortened by 6 bases and J by 0 bases, with 11 bases between the two germline ends. Germline assignment: CDR1 KGHSH and CDR2 LQKENI. The CDR3 extends over 14 amino acids. The CDR3 sequence: CASSFLDYQETQYF. The DNA for the CDR3 is TGTGCCAGCTCCTTCTTAGACTACCAAGAGACCCAGTACTTC.

The V and J genes are TRBV30 and TRBJ1-5; D possibly corresponds to TRBD1 (5 bases). Germline lookup yields CDR1 GTSNPN and CDR2 SVGIG (reference sequence). V lost 2 bases, J lost 3 bases, and 8 bases lay in between. The CDR3 is 13 residues long. CDR3 nucleotide sequence: TGTGCCTGGAGTCTCAGGGACAATCAGCCCCAGCATTTT. Translating it yields CAWSLRDNQPQHF.

The genes are TRBV4-3 and TRBJ2-1; 7 nucleotides match TRBD2. Germline V CDR1 and CDR2: LGHNA, YSLEER. CDR3 length equals 15 residues. V trimming: 0 bases; J trimming: 4 bases; junction bases outside the gene matches: 3. The CDR3 loop reads CASSQEASGYNEQFF. DNA of the CDR3: TGCGCCAGCAGCCAAGAGGCTAGCGGATACAATGAGCAGTTCTTC.

This sequence joins TRBV4-2 and TRBJ2-5; 8 bases are shared with TRBD2. The length of the CDR3 is 14 residues. Germline V gives CDR1 LGHNA, CDR2 YNFKEQ. Trimming at V came to 1 base and at J to 4 bases, leaving 2 bases not matched to a gene. CDR3 sequence: CASSQVGGGETQYF. DNA of the CDR3: TGTGCCAGCAGCCAAGTCGGGGGGGGAGAGACCCAGTACTTC.